This entry lists 7 T cell receptor beta chains sequenced from one sample in a study of blood T cell repertoires in COVID-19. Assay: immunoSEQ multiplex PCR; the TCRdb copy retains only in-frame clones and omits some. The sample yields a few hundred thousand clones, about 83% seen once. Sequencing was done on a sample of PBMCs or T cells enriched from blood (not recorded which). The source of these receptors is a woman aged 45-65 years who had recovered from COVID-19.

The chain is built from TRBV24-1 and TRBJ1-2, with D maybe TRBD1 (5 bases). Germline values: CDR1 KGHDR, CDR2 SFDVKD. V lost 4 bases, J lost 7 bases, and 9 bases lay in between. This CDR3 has 12 residues. The CDR3 sequence is CATSEAGIGYTF. The DNA for the CDR3 is TGTGCCACCAGTGAAGCAGGGATTGGCTACACCTTC.

V usage is TRBV19 and J usage is TRBJ2-7; the D is unclear. Trimming stripped 3 bases from V and 3 bases from J, with 3 bases between. This CDR3 spans 11 amino acids. Per the germline V gene, CDR1 is LNHDA and CDR2 is SQIVND (reference sequence). CDR3 bases: TGTGCCAGTAGTATCGGCTACGAGCAGTACTTC. Its translation is CASSIGYEQYF.

V is TRBV25-1 and J is TRBJ1-3; D ambiguous. Trimming took 8 bases from V and 2 from J, leaving 16 bases between them. This CDR3 has 15 amino acids. Germline lookup yields CDR1 MGHDK and CDR2 SYGVNS. The CDR3 coding sequence is TGTGCCAGCTCCAACCCTGGGAGGGCTGGAAACACCATATATTTT. Protein: CASSNPGRAGNTIYF.

Concerning this clone itself: At one boundary the junction diverges from the germline segment, which might be a read error. The chain recombines TRBV9 with TRBJ2-1; TRBD1 matches 11 bases. The CDR3 runs to 17 residues. Germline V gene lookup returns CDR1 SGDLS and CDR2 YYNGEE. DNA of the CDR3: TGTGCTAGCAGCGTAGTGTCTGGGACAGGGGGGGCGAATGAGCAGTTCTTC. It specifies CASSVVSGTGGANEQFF.

The chain is built from TRBV5-4 and TRBJ2-2, with a weak D call TRBD2 (5 bases). CDR1 SGHNT and CDR2 YYREEE come from the germline V gene (reference sequence). The CDR3 totals 13 residues. Trimming removed 2 bases from V and 8 bases from J, with 10 bases in between. The CDR3 protein is CASSLPREGELFF. Here the CDR3 DNA reads TGTGCCAGCAGCTTACCAAGGGAGGGGGAGCTGTTTTTT.

The chain carries TRBV6-1 and TRBJ2-7, with TRBD1 as a possible D gene (5 bases). The CDR3 is 13 amino acids. Germline V CDR1 and CDR2: MNHNS, SASEGT. Trimming left V 3 bases short and J 3 bases short, with 9 bases between. The CDR3 nucleotides are TGTGCCAGCAGTGAGGACAACTACTACGAGCAGTACTTC. This sequence encodes CASSEDNYYEQYF.

DNA for the CDR3: TGCGCCAGCAGCCCCGGGACAGGGTTACGGTATGGCTACACCTTC. Translated, it gives CASSPGTGLRYGYTF. The chain links TRBV4-1 to TRBJ1-2; 9 nucleotides match TRBD1. This CDR3 is 15 amino acids long. V was clipped by 4 bases and J by 5 bases; unmatched bases: 8. CDR1 and CDR2 from the germline V gene are MGHRA and YSYEKL.